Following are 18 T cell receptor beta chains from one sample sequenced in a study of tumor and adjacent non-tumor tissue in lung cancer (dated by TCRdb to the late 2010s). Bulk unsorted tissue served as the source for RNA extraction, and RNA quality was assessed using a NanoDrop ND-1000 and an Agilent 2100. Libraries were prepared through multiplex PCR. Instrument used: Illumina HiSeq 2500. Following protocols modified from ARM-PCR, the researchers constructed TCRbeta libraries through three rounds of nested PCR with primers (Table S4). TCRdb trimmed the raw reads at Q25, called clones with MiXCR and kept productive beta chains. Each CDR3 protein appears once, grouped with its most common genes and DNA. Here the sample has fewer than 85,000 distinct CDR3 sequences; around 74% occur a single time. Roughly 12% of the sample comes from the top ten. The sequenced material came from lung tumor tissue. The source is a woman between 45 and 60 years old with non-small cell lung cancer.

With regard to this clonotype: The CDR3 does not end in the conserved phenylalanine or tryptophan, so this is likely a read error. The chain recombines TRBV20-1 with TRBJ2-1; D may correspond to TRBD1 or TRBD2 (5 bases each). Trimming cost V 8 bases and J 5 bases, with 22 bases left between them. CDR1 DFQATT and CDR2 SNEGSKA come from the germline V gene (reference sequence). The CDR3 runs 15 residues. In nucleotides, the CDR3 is TGCAGTCTCGCCCCCACGCGTAGGGACCACAATGAGCAGTTCTAC. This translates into CSLAPTRRDHNEQFY.

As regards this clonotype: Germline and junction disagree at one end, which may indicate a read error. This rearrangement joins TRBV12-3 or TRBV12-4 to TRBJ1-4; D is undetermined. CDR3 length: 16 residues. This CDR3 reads CASSLRRGVGHGKPFF. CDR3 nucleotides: TGTGCCAGCAGTTTAAGGCGCGGGGTCGGCCATGGAAAACCGTTTTTT.

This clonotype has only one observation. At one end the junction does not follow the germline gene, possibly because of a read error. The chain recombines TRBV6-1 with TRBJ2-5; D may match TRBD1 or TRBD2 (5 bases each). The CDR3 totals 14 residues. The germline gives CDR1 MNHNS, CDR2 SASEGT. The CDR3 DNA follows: TGTGCCAGCGGAGTTAGAGGGGATCAAGAGACTCAGTACTTC. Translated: CASGVRGDQETQYF.

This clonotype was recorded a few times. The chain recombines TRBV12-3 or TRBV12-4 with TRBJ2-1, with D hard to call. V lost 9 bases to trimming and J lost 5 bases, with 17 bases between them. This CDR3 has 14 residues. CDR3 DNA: TGTGCCAGTAATAATTATATGGGCCACAATGAGCAGTTCTTC. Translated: CASNNYMGHNEQFF.

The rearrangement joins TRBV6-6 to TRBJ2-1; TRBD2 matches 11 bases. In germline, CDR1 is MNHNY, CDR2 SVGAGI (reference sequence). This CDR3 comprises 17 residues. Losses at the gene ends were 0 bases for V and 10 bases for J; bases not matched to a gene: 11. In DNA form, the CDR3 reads TGTGCCAGCAGTTACTCACTTGTACTAGCGGGAGATGGCGAGCAGTTCTTC. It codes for CASSYSLVLAGDGEQFF.

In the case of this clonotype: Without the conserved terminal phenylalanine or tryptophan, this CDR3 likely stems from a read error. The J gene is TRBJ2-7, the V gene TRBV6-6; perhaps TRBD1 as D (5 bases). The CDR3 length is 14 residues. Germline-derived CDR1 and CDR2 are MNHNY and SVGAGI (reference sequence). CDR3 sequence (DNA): TGTGCCAGCAGCTACTCCGAAGGGGCGGACGACCAGTACCTC. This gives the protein CASSYSEGADDQYL.

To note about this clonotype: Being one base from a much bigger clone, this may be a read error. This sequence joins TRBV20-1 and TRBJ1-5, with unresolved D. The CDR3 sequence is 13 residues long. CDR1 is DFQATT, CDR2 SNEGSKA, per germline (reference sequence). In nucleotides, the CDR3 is TGCGGTGCTAGCAGGACGGTCAATCAGCCCCAGCATTTT. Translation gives CGASRTVNQPQHF.

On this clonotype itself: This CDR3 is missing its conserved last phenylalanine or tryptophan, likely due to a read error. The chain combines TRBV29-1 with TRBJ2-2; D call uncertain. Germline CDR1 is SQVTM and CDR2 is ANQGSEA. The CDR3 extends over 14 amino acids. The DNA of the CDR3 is TGCAACGTCCCCTTGGGCCACATAACCGGGGAGCTGTTTTCT. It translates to CNVPLGHITGELFS.

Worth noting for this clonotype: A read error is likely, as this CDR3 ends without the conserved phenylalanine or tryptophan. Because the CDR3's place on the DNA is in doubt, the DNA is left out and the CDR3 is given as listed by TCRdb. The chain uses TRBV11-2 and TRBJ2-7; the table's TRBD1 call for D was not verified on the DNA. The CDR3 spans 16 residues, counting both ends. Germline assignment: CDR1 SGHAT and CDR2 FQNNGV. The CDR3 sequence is CASSLSTGTGAYELYI.

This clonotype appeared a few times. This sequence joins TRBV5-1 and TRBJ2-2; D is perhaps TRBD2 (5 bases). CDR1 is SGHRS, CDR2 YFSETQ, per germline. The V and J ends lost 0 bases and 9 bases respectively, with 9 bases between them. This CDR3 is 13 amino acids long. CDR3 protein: CASSLESGWELFF. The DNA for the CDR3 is TGCGCCAGCAGCTTGGAATCGGGATGGGAGCTGTTTTTT. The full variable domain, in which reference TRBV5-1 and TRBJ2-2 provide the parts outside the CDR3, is KAGVTQTPRYLIKTRGQQVTLSCSPISGHRSVSWYQQTPGQGLQFLFEYFSETQRNKGNFPGRFSGRQFSNSRSEMNVSTLELGDSALYLCASSLESGWELFFGEGSRLTVL.

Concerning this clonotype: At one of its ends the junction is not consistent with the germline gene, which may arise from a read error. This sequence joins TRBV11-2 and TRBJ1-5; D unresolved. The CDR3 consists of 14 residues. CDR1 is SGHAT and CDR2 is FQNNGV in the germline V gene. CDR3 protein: CASSLEGYSQPLYF. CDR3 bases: TGTGCCAGCAGCCTAGAAGGGTACAGTCAGCCCCTGTATTTT.

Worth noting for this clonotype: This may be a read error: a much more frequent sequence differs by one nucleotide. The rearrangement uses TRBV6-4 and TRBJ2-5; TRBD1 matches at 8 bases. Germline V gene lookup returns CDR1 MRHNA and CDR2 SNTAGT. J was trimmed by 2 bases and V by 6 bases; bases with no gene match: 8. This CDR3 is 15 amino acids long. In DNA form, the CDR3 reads TGTGCCAGCAGGATTGGCAGGGGGCAACAAGAGACCCAGTACTTC. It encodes CASRIGRGQQETQYF.

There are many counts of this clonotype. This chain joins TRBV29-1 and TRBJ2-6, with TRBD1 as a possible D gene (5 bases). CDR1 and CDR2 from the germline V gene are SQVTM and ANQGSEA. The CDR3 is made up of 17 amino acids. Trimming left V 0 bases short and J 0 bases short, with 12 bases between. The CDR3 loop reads CSVEDLRRASGANVLTF. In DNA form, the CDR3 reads TGCAGCGTTGAAGATCTGCGCAGGGCCTCTGGGGCCAACGTCCTGACTTTC. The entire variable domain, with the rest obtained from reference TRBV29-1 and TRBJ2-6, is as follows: SAVISQKPSRDICQRGTSLTIQCQVDSQVTMMFWYRQQPGQSLTLIATANQGSEATYESGFVIDKFPISRPNLTFSTLTVSNMSPEDSSIYLCSVEDLRRASGANVLTFGAGSRLTVL.

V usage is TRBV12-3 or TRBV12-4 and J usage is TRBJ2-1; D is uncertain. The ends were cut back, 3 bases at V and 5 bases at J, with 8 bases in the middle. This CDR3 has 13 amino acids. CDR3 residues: CASSFGRNNEQFF. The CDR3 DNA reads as TGTGCCAGCAGTTTCGGCAGGAACAATGAGCAGTTCTTC.

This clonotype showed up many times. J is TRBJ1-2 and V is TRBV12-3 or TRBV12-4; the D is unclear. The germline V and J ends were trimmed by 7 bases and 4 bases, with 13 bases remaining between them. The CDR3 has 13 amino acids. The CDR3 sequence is CASMRSLGYGYTF. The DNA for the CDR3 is TGTGCCAGCATGCGGTCCCTGGGCTATGGCTACACCTTC.

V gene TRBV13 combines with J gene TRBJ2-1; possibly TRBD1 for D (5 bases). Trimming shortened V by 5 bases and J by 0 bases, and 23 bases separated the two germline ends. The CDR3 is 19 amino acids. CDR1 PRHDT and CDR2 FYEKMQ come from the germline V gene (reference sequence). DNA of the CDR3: TGTGCCAGCAGCCAACAGGCTAACGGGCGTCTTAACTCCTACAATGAGCAGTTCTTC. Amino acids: CASSQQANGRLNSYNEQFF.

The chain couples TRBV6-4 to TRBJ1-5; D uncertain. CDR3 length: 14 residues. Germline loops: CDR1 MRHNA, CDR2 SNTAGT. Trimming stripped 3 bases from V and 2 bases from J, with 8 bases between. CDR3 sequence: CASSDSWCNQPQHF. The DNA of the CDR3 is TGTGCCAGCAGTGATTCATGGTGCAATCAGCCCCAGCATTTT.

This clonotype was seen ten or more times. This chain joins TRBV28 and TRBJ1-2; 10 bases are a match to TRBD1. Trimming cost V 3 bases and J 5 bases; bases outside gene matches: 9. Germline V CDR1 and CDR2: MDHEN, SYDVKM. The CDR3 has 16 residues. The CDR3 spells CASSFGTGVVIYGYTF. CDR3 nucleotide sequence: TGTGCCAGCAGTTTTGGGACAGGGGTAGTGATTTATGGCTACACCTTC.